This TCR beta chain was retrieved from a study of T-cell reconstitution after alpha-beta-depleted transplantation in children. Whole-study results and caveats: Surviving recipient T cells and thymic progenitors accounted for the high day-60 TCRbeta diversity observed in some patients.

The table lists this clonotype with a few counts. Antigen specificity is unknown. Germline CDR1 and CDR2: SGHTA and FQGNSA. V was clipped by 0 bases and J by 2 bases, with 5 bases between them. This CDR3 spans 13 amino acids. Unique molecular identifiers were used in preparing the TCRbeta library. TCRdb fed the PCR reads into MiXCR, producing one record per CDR3 protein. The sample shows about 600,000 distinct CDR3 sequences, more than 20% of them seen only once. This chain uses TRBV7-2 with TRBJ2-7, with no clear D. Here the sequenced sample was PBMCs, mostly from graft donor cells, taken 360 days after TCRalphabeta/CD19-depleted stem cell transplant. The sequence came from a boy under two years old who had a stem cell transplant for acute myeloid leukemia, so the T cells may come from the graft donor. In nucleotides, the CDR3 is TGTGCCAGCAGCTTAGCCGCGGCCTACGAGCAGTACTTC. It specifies CASSLAAAYEQYF.